The 3 T cell receptor beta chains below were found in one sample sequenced in a study of blood T cell repertoires in COVID-19. Assay used: immunoSEQ multiplex PCR; TCRdb lists only in-frame clones, some missing. In the table there are 150,000 to 200,000 clones, approximately 80% of which are singletons. The specimen was peripheral blood. Source of these receptors: a man in his 60s with COVID-19, enrolled during active disease.

The chain has TRBV2 and TRBJ1-1, with D uncertain. The length of the CDR3 is 12 residues. V lost 4 bases, J lost 7 bases, and 10 bases lay in between. Germline CDR1 reads SNHLY; CDR2 reads FYNNEI. Written as DNA, the CDR3 is TGTGCCAGCAGTGCGGGAGGTATTGAAGCTTTCTTT. Protein: CASSAGGIEAFF.

The rearrangement links TRBV9 to TRBJ2-7; the match to TRBD2 covers 7 bases. The CDR3 is made up of 14 amino acids. V gave up 4 bases and J gave up 5 bases; unmatched junction bases: 9. Germline lookup yields CDR1 SGDLS and CDR2 YYNGEE. CDR3 amino acids: CASSTWGGDHEQYF. The CDR3 DNA follows: TGTGCCAGCAGCACCTGGGGGGGGGACCACGAGCAGTACTTC.

In its sample, this clone was seen once. This CDR3 reads CASSPGQGAVGTEAFF. The CDR3 DNA sequence: TGTGCCAGCTCACCGGGGCAGGGGGCTGTGGGCACTGAAGCTTTCTTT. V gene TRBV18 combines with J gene TRBJ1-1; TRBD1 matches at 8 bases. Germline CDR1 is KGHSH and CDR2 is LQKENI. With V trimmed by 3 bases and J by 4 bases, 10 bases remained unmatched. This CDR3 comprises 16 residues.